A selection of T cell receptor beta chains follows, all from one sample in a study of T cells after yellow fever vaccination. TCRdb fed the 5' RACE reads into MiXCR, producing one record per CDR3 protein. The profile shows about 200,000 distinct CDR3 sequences, 3% to 3.5% of them singletons. The source was CD4+ T cells sorted from PBMCs, collected 10 days after the yellow fever booster vaccination. These receptors came from a man aged 18-30 years who received the YFV17D yellow fever vaccine. CDR3s include the opening cysteine and the closing phenylalanine or tryptophan. The D gene is left open where the match is weak. Clone size is shown for a subset of rows, as once, few, many or a class of expanded clone.

abundance,j_gene,d_gene,v_gene,CDR3aa,CDR3nt
many,TRBJ1-4,NA,TRBV18,CASSRGGTNEKLFF,TGTGCCAGCTCGCGTGGGGGCACTAATGAAAAACTGTTTTTT
NA,TRBJ2-1,NA,TRBV7-2,CASSWGPGNEQFF,TGTGCCAGCAGCTGGGGACCGGGCAATGAGCAGTTCTTC
NA,TRBJ2-7,TRBD1,TRBV6-5,CASSLGQALSYEQYF,TGTGCCAGCAGCCTAGGACAGGCCCTCTCCTACGAGCAGTACTTC
NA,TRBJ1-1,NA,TRBV7-9,CASSLAGGGYTEAFF,TGTGCCAGCAGCTTGGCCGGCGGCGGGTACACTGAAGCTTTCTTT
many,TRBJ2-5,TRBD2,TRBV5-1,CASSLGGSSGEQETQYF,TGCGCCAGCAGCTTGGGGGGGTCTAGCGGAGAACAAGAGACCCAGTACTTC
many,TRBJ1-1,TRBD1,TRBV7-9,CASSLRDRGGTEAFF,TGTGCCAGCAGCTTGCGCGACAGGGGAGGCACTGAAGCTTTCTTT
many,TRBJ1-2,TRBD1,TRBV7-2,CASSVWTGANYGYTF,TGTGCCAGCAGCGTCTGGACAGGGGCTAACTATGGCTACACCTTC
many,TRBJ2-1,NA,TRBV5-1,CASSLDYLNEQFF,TGCGCCAGCAGCTTGGATTACCTGAATGAGCAGTTCTTC
many,TRBJ1-2,NA,TRBV5-1,CASSLDPGRGGYTF,TGCGCCAGCAGCTTGGACCCAGGAAGAGGTGGCTACACCTTC
many,TRBJ2-2,TRBD1,TRBV5-1,CASSRNMDRGRFGELFF,TGCGCCAGCAGTCGGAACATGGACAGGGGGCGCTTCGGGGAGCTGTTTTTT
few,TRBJ1-1,TRBD1,TRBV5-1,CASIGGAGGNTEAFF,TGCGCCAGCATAGGGGGCGCGGGTGGGAACACTGAAGCTTTCTTT
NA,TRBJ2-5,TRBD1,TRBV5-1,CASSFGDRDLETQYF,TGCGCCAGCAGCTTTGGGGACAGGGACTTAGAGACCCAGTACTTC
few,TRBJ2-3,TRBD1,TRBV7-2,CASSLEGAASTQYF,TGTGCCAGCAGCTTAGAGGGGGCAGCCTCTACGCAGTATTTT
NA,TRBJ1-4,NA,TRBV5-1,CASSGNLATNEKLFF,TGCGCCAGCAGCGGGAATCTTGCAACTAATGAAAAACTGTTTTTT
many,TRBJ2-7,NA,TRBV7-6,CASSLDGRGSYEQYF,TGTGCCAGCAGCTTAGATGGCAGGGGCTCCTACGAGCAGTACTTC
many,TRBJ2-7,NA,TRBV5-1,CASSLPQTYEQYF,TGCGCCAGCAGTTTACCCCAAACCTACGAGCAGTACTTC
many,TRBJ2-3,TRBD2,TRBV15,CATSSRLARNTDTQYF,TGTGCCACCAGCTCCCGACTAGCGAGGAACACAGATACGCAGTATTTT
few,TRBJ2-3,TRBD1,TRBV5-1,CASSFPGQGQDTQYF,TGCGCCAGCAGCTTTCCGGGACAGGGGCAAGATACGCAGTATTTT
NA,TRBJ2-3,TRBD1,TRBV9,CASSVGSQGAGDTQYF,TGTGCCAGCAGCGTAGGTAGCCAGGGGGCGGGAGATACGCAGTATTTT
few,TRBJ2-3,NA,TRBV5-1,CASSFGGAPTDTQYF,TGCGCCAGCAGCTTCGGCGGGGCGCCCACAGATACGCAGTATTTT
NA,TRBJ2-1,TRBD2,TRBV7-2,CASSSERGGRDEQFF,TGTGCCAGCAGCTCCGAGCGGGGGGGCCGGGATGAGCAGTTCTTC
many,TRBJ2-7,NA,TRBV18,CASSPGHGPSYEQYF,TGTGCCAGCTCACCCGGACACGGACCATCCTACGAGCAGTACTTC
few,TRBJ1-1,TRBD1,TRBV5-1,CASTKGTANTEAFF,TGCGCCAGCACCAAGGGGACAGCAAACACTGAAGCTTTCTTT
many,TRBJ1-4,NA,TRBV7-2,CASSRSEKLFF,TGTGCCAGCAGCCGCTCCGAAAAACTGTTTTTT
NA,TRBJ1-1,TRBD1,TRBV29-1,CSIVIGTGGSEAFF,TGCAGCATCGTAATAGGGACAGGGGGCTCTGAAGCTTTCTTT
many,TRBJ2-2,TRBD1,TRBV5-1,CASTPGGANTGELFF,TGCGCCAGCACCCCAGGGGGAGCGAACACCGGGGAGCTGTTTTTT
many,TRBJ1-2,TRBD1,TRBV29-1,CSVGGRQGATYTF,TGCAGCGTTGGTGGGAGACAGGGGGCCACATACACCTTC
few,TRBJ2-5,NA,TRBV10-3,CATAVRIQETQYF,TGTGCCACCGCCGTTCGAATACAAGAGACCCAGTACTTC
many,TRBJ1-6,TRBD1,TRBV7-2,CASSVNRGRPLHF,TGTGCCAGCAGCGTAAACAGGGGGAGACCCCTCCACTTT
many,TRBJ2-3,NA,TRBV5-4,CASSITGTDTQYF,TGTGCCAGCAGTATTACAGGGACGGATACGCAGTATTTT
few,TRBJ2-7,TRBD2,TRBV10-3,CAISASGGASYEQYF,TGTGCCATCAGTGCTAGCGGGGGGGCTTCATATGAGCAGTACTTC
NA,TRBJ1-2,NA,TRBV4-1,CASSSPAQTPYGYTF,TGCGCCAGCAGCAGCCCGGCCCAAACACCCTATGGCTACACCTTC
many,TRBJ1-5,NA,TRBV20-1,CSARESTQPQHF,TGCAGTGCTAGAGAAAGTACTCAGCCCCAGCATTTT